Each of the 13 T cell receptor beta chains below was sequenced from the same sample in a study of shared clonotypes between healthy human individuals. Profiling relied on immunoSEQ multiplex PCR, and the TCRdb table lists in-frame clones only, not all of them. Here the sample spans about 1 million clones, approximately 72% being singletons. What was sequenced was memory CD4+ T cells sorted from blood. Subset specified: CD45RA-negative fraction. These TCRs come from a man between 18 and 35 years old in good health.

This clone has just a few counts. The chain carries TRBV19 and TRBJ2-2, with a weak D call TRBD1 (6 bases). Per germline, CDR1 LNHDA and CDR2 SQIVND (reference sequence). The CDR3 extends over 15 amino acids. Trimming shortened V by 3 bases and J by 5 bases, and 13 bases separated the two germline ends. The CDR3: CASSIGRGRTGELFF. In DNA, the CDR3 is TGTGCCAGTAGTATTGGCAGGGGTCGTACCGGGGAGCTGTTTTTT.

The V call is TRBV6-6, the J call TRBJ1-1, with no clear D. The CDR3 is 14 amino acids. Trimming shortened V by 4 bases and J by 5 bases, and 14 bases separated the two germline ends. Germline V gene lookup returns CDR1 MNHNY and CDR2 SVGAGI (reference sequence). The CDR3 reads CASSSWQSETEAFF. DNA of the CDR3: TGTGCCAGCAGTTCGTGGCAGTCGGAGACTGAAGCTTTCTTT.

This clone was counted once. The chain combines TRBV7-9 with TRBJ1-2; no clear D gene. V shed 3 bases and J shed 8 bases, with 16 bases lying between them. CDR3 size: 14 residues. Germline values: CDR1 SEHNR, CDR2 FQNEAQ (reference sequence). The CDR3 reads CASSFREMQGGYTF. CDR3 DNA sequence: TGTGCCAGCAGCTTCCGGGAAATGCAAGGGGGCTACACCTTC.

Concerning this clone itself: The same CDR3 arises from other DNA sequences in this sample as well. The chain combines TRBV6-1 with TRBJ2-7; no reliable D call. CDR3 length: 13 amino acids. Germline V CDR1 and CDR2: MNHNS, SASEGT. Deletions cut 0 bases from V and 3 bases from J, with 6 bases between. As DNA, the CDR3 is TGTGCCAGCAGTGAAGCGAGGAGCTACGAGCAGTACTTC. Its protein product is CASSEARSYEQYF.

This sequence joins TRBV18 and TRBJ1-2, with TRBD1 matching 10 bases. Per germline, CDR1 KGHSH and CDR2 LQKENI. The ends lost 4 bases at V and 6 bases at J; junction bases unmatched: 2. CDR3 size: 13 residues. The chain's CDR3 is CASSLGQGDGYTF. CDR3 sequence (DNA): TGTGCCAGCTCACTAGGACAGGGGGATGGCTACACCTTC. Drawing the rest from reference TRBV18 and TRBJ1-2, the complete variable domain is NAGVMQNPRHLVRRRGQEARLRCSPMKGHSHVYWYRQLPEEGLKFMVYLQKENIIDESGMPKERFSAEFPKEGPSILRIQQVVRGDSAAYFCASSLGQGDGYTFGSGTRLTVV.

This clone was detected once. V gene TRBV30 combines with J gene TRBJ2-7, with D perhaps TRBD1 (6 bases). Per the germline V gene, CDR1 is GTSNPN and CDR2 is SVGIG (reference sequence). This CDR3 region has 13 residues. Trimming pared 2 bases from V and 2 bases from J, leaving 10 bases between. CDR3 coding DNA: TGTGCCTGGAGTAGGACAGTAACCTACGAGCAGTACTTC. Translating it yields CAWSRTVTYEQYF.

The gene calls are TRBV4-1 and TRBJ2-7; D is unresolved. Deletions cut 0 bases from V and 3 bases from J, with 15 bases between. The length of the CDR3 is 16 residues. Germline V gene lookup returns CDR1 MGHRA and CDR2 YSYEKL. The chain's CDR3 is CASSQDAAVYFYEQYF. CDR3 DNA: TGCGCCAGCAGCCAAGATGCGGCGGTTTATTTCTACGAGCAGTACTTC.

J is TRBJ2-1 and V is TRBV6-4; 10 bases are a match to TRBD2. V was clipped by 3 bases and J by 3 bases; unmatched bases: 2. Germline assignment: CDR1 MRHNA and CDR2 SNTAGT. This CDR3 is built from 15 residues. The CDR3 sequence: CASSESSGSYNEQFF. For the CDR3, the DNA is TGTGCCAGCAGTGAATCTAGCGGGAGCTACAATGAGCAGTTCTTC.

This clone was detected a few times. The rearrangement joins TRBV30 to TRBJ1-2, with TRBD1 matching over 7 bases. V gave up 3 bases and J gave up 8 bases; unmatched junction bases: 9. The CDR3 loop spans 13 amino acids. Germline V lookup: CDR1 GTSNPN, CDR2 SVGIG (reference sequence). The CDR3, as DNA: TGTGCCTGGAGCTTAGGGACAGTCGTAGGCTACACCTTC. Translated: CAWSLGTVVGYTF.

The gene calls are TRBV15 and TRBJ1-1; tentative D call: TRBD1 (6 bases). Germline V CDR1 and CDR2: LNHNV, YYDKDF (reference sequence). Trimming removed 5 bases from V and 0 bases from J, with 7 bases in between. This CDR3 is built from 13 residues. The CDR3 nucleotides read TGTGCCACCAGCGGACAGTTGAACACTGAAGCTTTCTTT. As protein: CATSGQLNTEAFF.

J is TRBJ1-5 and V is TRBV7-2; D unclear. V gave up 3 bases and J gave up 2 bases, with 8 bases separating them. Germline values: CDR1 SGHTA, CDR2 FQGNSA. CDR3 length: 14 residues. CDR3 sequence (DNA): TGTGCCAGCAGCTTTGGGGTCGGCAATCAGCCCCAGCATTTT. It yields the protein CASSFGVGNQPQHF.

This chain connects TRBV5-1 to TRBJ2-7; 9 nucleotides line up with TRBD1. The CDR3 is made up of 17 amino acids. The V segment lost 3 bases and the J segment 5 bases; nucleotides outside the gene matches: 15. Germline loops: CDR1 SGHRS, CDR2 YFSETQ. The CDR3, as DNA: TGCGCCAGCAGCTCAGCCCCGCCGGGACAGGGTGGCCACGAGCAGTACTTC. It is translated as CASSSAPPGQGGHEQYF.

V is TRBV6-1 and J is TRBJ2-7; TRBD2 agrees at 10 bases. CDR3 length: 14 residues. With 3 bases clipped from V and 3 bases from J, the junction kept 2 bases outside the gene matches. Germline CDR1 MNHNS, CDR2 SASEGT. The CDR3: CASSEGLAIYEQYF. DNA of the CDR3: TGTGCCAGCAGTGAGGGACTAGCGATCTACGAGCAGTACTTC.